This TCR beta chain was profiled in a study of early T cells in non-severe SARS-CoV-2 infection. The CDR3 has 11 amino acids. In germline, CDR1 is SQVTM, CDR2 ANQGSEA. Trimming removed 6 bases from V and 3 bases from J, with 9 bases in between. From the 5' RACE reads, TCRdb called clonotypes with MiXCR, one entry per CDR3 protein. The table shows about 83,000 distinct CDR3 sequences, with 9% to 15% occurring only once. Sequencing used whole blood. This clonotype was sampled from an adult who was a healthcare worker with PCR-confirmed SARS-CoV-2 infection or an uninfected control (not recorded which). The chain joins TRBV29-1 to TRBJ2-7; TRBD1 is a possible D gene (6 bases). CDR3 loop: CSVLGGYEQYF. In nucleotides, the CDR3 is TGCAGCGTCCTAGGGGGCTACGAGCAGTACTTC.